Following are 25 T cell receptor beta chains from one sample sequenced in a study of T cell responses to AZD1222 COVID-19 vaccine. Method: immunoSEQ multiplex PCR; TCRdb's copy keeps in-frame clones and lacks some. This table holds about 140,000 clones, 80% to 95% found once. Specimen: peripheral blood, collected 28 days after the second AZD1222 dose. Source of these receptors: an adult who received the AZD1222 COVID-19 vaccine.

This clone appeared once. This chain connects TRBV11-2 to TRBJ1-2; a weak D match, TRBD1 (5 bases). Deletions cut 5 bases from V and 5 bases from J, with 15 bases between. The CDR3 extends over 14 amino acids. Germline values: CDR1 SGHAT, CDR2 FQNNGV. CDR3 region: CASSPRAGRYGYTF. As DNA, the CDR3 is TGTGCCAGCAGCCCCAGGGCGGGGAGATATGGCTACACCTTC. The full variable domain, rest sourced from reference TRBV11-2 and TRBJ1-2, is EAGVAQSPRYKIIEKRQSVAFWCNPISGHATLYWYQQILGQGPKLLIQFQNNGVVDDSQLPKDRFSAERLKGVDSTLKIQPAKLEDSAVYLCASSPRAGRYGYTFGSGTRLTVV.

The chain has TRBV25-1 and TRBJ1-2; 9 nucleotides agree with TRBD1. Germline CDR1 and CDR2: MGHDK and SYGVNS. This CDR3 region has 14 residues. Losses at the gene ends were 6 bases for V and 4 bases for J; bases not matched to a gene: 6. Written as DNA, the CDR3 is TGTGCCAGCAGGGGGACAGGGTGGTCCTATGGCTACACCTTC. Protein product: CASRGTGWSYGYTF.

This rearrangement joins TRBV7-8 to TRBJ2-7, with D possibly being TRBD2 (5 bases). This CDR3 comprises 15 residues. The V end lost 5 bases, the J end lost 7 bases, and 21 bases lay between the germline ends. In germline, CDR1 is SGHVS, CDR2 FQNEAQ. For the CDR3, the DNA is TGTGCCAGCAGCCCCGGAGGTGATCCGATGTTTGAGCAGTACTTC. It yields the protein CASSPGGDPMFEQYF.

J is TRBJ2-2 and V is TRBV11-2; TRBD2 might be the D (7 bases). The CDR3 has 16 residues. The V gene's germline CDR1 is SGHAT and CDR2 FQNNGV. The V and J ends lost 5 bases and 1 base respectively, with 14 bases between them. CDR3 region: CASSAIGGRNTGELFF. CDR3 coding DNA: TGTGCCAGCAGCGCGATCGGGGGGCGGAACACCGGGGAGCTGTTTTTT.

The CDR3 sequence: CASSDRVSYTF. Written as DNA, the CDR3 is TGTGCCAGCAGTGACAGGGTGAGCTACACCTTC. The chain combines TRBV6-2 or TRBV6-3 with TRBJ1-2; 7 bases align to TRBD1. Germline V gives CDR1 MNHEY, CDR2 SVGEGT. This CDR3 region has 11 residues. V trimming: 5 bases; J trimming: 9 bases; junction bases outside the gene matches: 3.

This chain connects TRBV2 to TRBJ1-5; D is undetermined. CDR1 and CDR2 (germline): SNHLY, FYNNEI. With 7 bases removed from V and 2 bases from J, the gap between germline ends came to 9 bases. The CDR3 length is 13 residues. This CDR3 reads CASTAGGNQPQHF. CDR3 bases: TGTGCCAGCACAGCCGGGGGCAATCAGCCCCAGCATTTT.

J is TRBJ2-1 and V is TRBV29-1, with 16 bases aligning to TRBD2. Germline-derived CDR1 and CDR2 are SQVTM and ANQGSEA. There are 15 residues in the CDR3. V trimming: 6 bases; J trimming: 6 bases; junction bases outside the gene matches: 5. CDR3 coding DNA: TGCAGCGTGTGGGGGACTAGCGGGAGGGCCAATGAGCAGTTCTTC. It encodes CSVWGTSGRANEQFF.

The J gene is TRBJ1-1, the V gene TRBV28; D gene uncertain. The V and J ends lost 6 bases and 4 bases respectively, with 12 bases between them. Germline assignment: CDR1 MDHEN and CDR2 SYDVKM. The length of the CDR3 is 13 residues. The CDR3 spells CASRLIGGTEAFF. The CDR3 bases are TGTGCCAGCAGGCTTATTGGTGGCACTGAAGCTTTCTTT.

The CDR3 nucleotides are TGTGCCAGCAGTTACCCCCGACAGGGTGGCACCGGGGAGCTGTTTTTT. Protein sequence: CASSYPRQGGTGELFF. The rearrangement links TRBV6-5 to TRBJ2-2; TRBD1 matches 7 bases. V trimming: 2 bases; J trimming: 4 bases; junction bases outside the gene matches: 7. This CDR3 spans 16 amino acids. Germline V gene sequence: CDR1 MNHEY, CDR2 SVGAGI.

The chain recombines TRBV4-1 with TRBJ1-5; D is unclear. Trimming shortened V by 4 bases and J by 2 bases, and 9 bases separated the two germline ends. Germline loops: CDR1 MGHRA, CDR2 YSYEKL. The CDR3 covers 14 residues. In DNA form, the CDR3 reads TGCGCCAGCAGCCCGGGCCCCGGCAATCAGCCCCAGCATTTT. Amino acids: CASSPGPGNQPQHF.

V usage is TRBV21-1 and J usage is TRBJ1-3. TRBV21-1 is reported as a pseudogene. The CDR3 runs 16 residues. In nucleotides, the CDR3 is TGTGCCAGCATAAGGAGCCCAAATTGCTCTGGAAACACCATATATTTT. Its translation: CASIRSPNCSGNTIYF.

V and J are TRBV3-1 (or the pseudogene TRBV3-2) and TRBJ2-6; D call uncertain. Germline CDR1 reads LGHDT; CDR2 reads YNNKEL (reference sequence). The V and J ends lost 1 base and 0 bases respectively, with 7 bases between them. The CDR3 loop spans 16 amino acids. The chain's CDR3 is CASSQATPSGANVLTF. CDR3 sequence (DNA): TGTGCCAGCAGCCAAGCTACACCCTCTGGGGCCAACGTCCTGACTTTC.

V and J are TRBV6-6 and TRBJ1-5; D unresolved. CDR1 and CDR2 (germline): MNHNY, SVGAGI (reference sequence). V shed 2 bases and J shed 3 bases, with 14 bases lying between them. The CDR3 totals 16 residues. The CDR3 nucleotides are TGTGCCAGCAGTTACGGTATAGGGCAGGCCAATCAGCCCCAGCATTTT. This codes for CASSYGIGQANQPQHF.

The J gene is TRBJ1-5, the V gene TRBV5-1; no reliable D call. CDR3 size: 15 residues. Trimming removed 5 bases at V and 0 bases at J, with 12 bases between. Germline CDR1 and CDR2: SGHRS and YFSETQ. The CDR3 loop reads CASSRDGNSNQPQHF. The CDR3 coding sequence is TGCGCCAGCAGTCGGGATGGGAATAGCAATCAGCCCCAGCATTTT.

This chain connects TRBV9 to TRBJ2-7; TRBD2 matches 7 bases. The CDR3 is made up of 17 amino acids. The junction had 15 bases not matched to a gene; V was cut back by 3 bases and J by 3 bases. CDR1 and CDR2 from the germline V gene are SGDLS and YYNGEE. CDR3 loop: CASSGPPHEAGIYEQYF. In DNA, the CDR3 is TGTGCCAGCAGCGGCCCCCCGCATGAAGCGGGGATCTACGAGCAGTACTTC. The full variable domain, rest sourced from reference TRBV9 and TRBJ2-7, is DSGVTQTPKHLITATGQRVTLRCSPRSGDLSVYWYQQSLDQGLQFLIQYYNGEERAKGNILERFSAQQFPDLHSELNLSSLELGDSALYFCASSGPPHEAGIYEQYFGPGTRLTVT.

This chain links TRBV5-4 with TRBJ2-4; D may be TRBD1 or TRBD2 (5 bases each). CDR3 length: 16 amino acids. V lost 4 bases and J 3 bases, leaving 17 bases between the germline ends. CDR1 is SGHNT, CDR2 YYREEE, per germline (reference sequence). The CDR3 region is CASSPMLGDGKNIQYF. In DNA, the CDR3 is TGTGCCAGCAGCCCGATGTTAGGGGACGGCAAAAACATTCAGTACTTC. The whole variable domain, remainder taken from reference TRBV5-4 and TRBJ2-4, is ETGVTQSPTHLIKTRGQQVTLRCSSQSGHNTVSWYQQALGQGPQFIFQYYREEENGRGNFPPRFSGLQFPNYSSELNVNALELDDSALYLCASSPMLGDGKNIQYFGAGTRLSVL.

This chain links TRBV24-1 with TRBJ2-2; D not resolved. Trimming stripped 8 bases from V and 7 bases from J, with 10 bases between. The length of the CDR3 is 12 residues. Germline loops: CDR1 KGHDR, CDR2 SFDVKD. CDR3: CATTHRDGELFF. The CDR3 nucleotides are TGTGCCACCACCCACCGTGACGGGGAGCTGTTTTTT.

The CDR3 DNA follows: TGCGCCAGCAGCCTCATCGGACAGGGTAACGCTGGGGCCAACGTCCTGACTTTC. Residues: CASSLIGQGNAGANVLTF. This chain connects TRBV5-1 to TRBJ2-6; 8 nucleotides agree with TRBD1. The V gene's germline CDR1 is SGHRS and CDR2 YFSETQ. V dropped 4 bases and J dropped 2; count of bases not matched to a gene: 11. The length of the CDR3 is 18 residues.

The rearrangement joins TRBV5-4 to TRBJ2-1, with D perhaps TRBD1 (6 bases). Germline V gives CDR1 SGHNT, CDR2 YYREEE (reference sequence). V dropped 0 bases and J dropped 1 base, with 11 bases sitting between them. This CDR3 is built from 16 residues. CDR3: CASSLANRVSYNEQFF. For the CDR3, the DNA is TGTGCCAGCAGCTTGGCGAACAGGGTATCCTACAATGAGCAGTTCTTC.

CDR3: CASGRFARELAANTGELFF. CDR3 bases: TGTGCCAGCGGAAGATTTGCCCGAGAGCTAGCAGCGAACACCGGGGAGCTGTTTTTT. V and J are TRBV27 and TRBJ2-2; D perhaps matches TRBD2 (5 bases). V lost 8 bases and J lost 0, with 25 bases in between. Germline V gives CDR1 MNHEY, CDR2 SMNVEV (reference sequence). This CDR3 is 19 amino acids long.

The V gene is TRBV6-5, the J gene TRBJ2-1; no reliable D call. The CDR3 has 12 amino acids. V lost 8 bases and J lost 0, with 5 bases in between. Germline CDR1 and CDR2: MNHEY and SVGAGI. CDR3: CASLSSYNEQFF. CDR3 nucleotides: TGTGCCAGCCTAAGCTCCTACAATGAGCAGTTCTTC.

The rearrangement joins TRBV4-2 to TRBJ2-1; D is uncertain. Trimming shortened V by 4 bases and J by 3 bases, and 7 bases separated the two germline ends. There are 13 residues in the CDR3. Germline-derived CDR1 and CDR2 are LGHNA and YNFKEQ. This CDR3 reads CASSRTDYNEQFF. In DNA, the CDR3 is TGTGCCAGCAGCCGCACAGACTACAATGAGCAGTTCTTC.

V is TRBV7-8 and J is TRBJ1-1, with D unresolved. Trimming pared 5 bases from V and 5 bases from J, leaving 15 bases between. The CDR3 is made up of 14 amino acids. Germline CDR1 is SGHVS and CDR2 is FQNEAQ. DNA for the CDR3: TGTGCCAGCAGCCCTCGCGGAGCCCGGACTGAAGCTTTCTTT. This codes for CASSPRGARTEAFF.

J is TRBJ1-6 and V is TRBV2, with D unresolved. The CDR3 runs to 15 residues. Trimming cost V 9 bases and J 6 bases, with 18 bases left between them. Per germline, CDR1 SNHLY and CDR2 FYNNEI. CDR3 in DNA: TGTGCCAGTTCAGAAACAGATGCGGTTAATTCACCCCTCCACTTT. Translation: CASSETDAVNSPLHF.

The rearrangement joins TRBV5-8 to TRBJ1-4; D unclear. In germline, CDR1 is SGHTS, CDR2 YDEGEE. There are 15 residues in the CDR3. Trimming pared 0 bases from V and 5 bases from J, leaving 11 bases between. The DNA of the CDR3 is TGTGCCAGCAGCTTGGCCCGGGTTTCAAATGAAAAACTGTTTTTT. Amino acids: CASSLARVSNEKLFF.